This TCR beta chain was obtained from a study of OX40 agonist ivuxolimab in advanced cancers. Overall study context: Cohort: 75% to 90% men, mean age around 55, aged about 20 to 79.

This table comes from immunoSEQ multiplex PCR, and its TCRdb copy is limited to in-frame clones, with some not included. The sample contains 60,000 or so clones, over 80% of which appear only once. Trimming cost V 3 bases and J 3 bases, with 9 bases left between them. CDR3 length: 14 residues. Looked up from germline, CDR1 is MNHNS and CDR2 is SASEGT. This sequence joins TRBV6-1 and TRBJ1-5; D may be TRBD1 (5 bases). This clonotype was sampled from an adult with an advanced solid tumor such as melanoma, head and neck, liver or kidney cancer. The sequenced sample was CD4+ or CD8+ T cells sorted from blood, obtained in a trial of the OX40 agonist ivuxolimab. In DNA form, the CDR3 reads TGTGCCAGCAGTGAGCCAGGGTCCAATCAGCCCCAGCATTTT. This sequence encodes CASSEPGSNQPQHF.